The next 12 T cell receptor beta chains were all read from a single sample in a study of response to subunit inactivated influenza vaccine. In TCRdb, the RT-PCR reads were re-called with MiXCR into one record per CDR3 protein. The data contain 650,000 or so distinct CDR3 sequences, 12% to 15% of them singletons. Sequenced material: PBMCs from blood, taken around 14 days before vaccination. The source is a man aged 45 to 65 who received an inactivated influenza vaccine.

This clonotype has only a few counts. The chain has TRBV13 and TRBJ2-7; D uncertain. Germline V gene data show CDR1 as PRHDT and CDR2 as FYEKMQ (reference sequence). The ends were cut back, 0 bases at V and 6 bases at J, with 6 bases in the middle. The CDR3 is 12 residues long. The CDR3 loop reads CASSLGSREQYF. The CDR3 DNA reads as TGTGCCAGCAGCTTAGGTAGCCGCGAGCAGTACTTC.

The chain recombines TRBV28 with TRBJ2-7; tentatively, D is TRBD2 (6 bases). CDR3 length: 14 residues. V was cut by 5 bases and J by 3 bases, with 14 bases left in between. Germline V gene sequence: CDR1 MDHEN, CDR2 SYDVKM. The CDR3: CASSPGGTRYEQYF. CDR3 bases: TGTGCCAGCAGTCCGGGCGGGACTCGCTACGAGCAGTACTTC.

In this sample, this clonotype turned up a few times. The chain joins TRBV20-1 to TRBJ2-1, with 16 bases lining up with TRBD2. Germline V gene data show CDR1 as DFQATT and CDR2 as SNEGSKA (reference sequence). Trimming took 6 bases from V and 8 from J; bases not matched to a gene: 10. The CDR3 loop spans 16 amino acids. The CDR3 DNA reads TGCAGTGCCATAGGGACTAGCGGGAGGGCCGGGGATGAGCAGTTCTTC. Encoded protein: CSAIGTSGRAGDEQFF.

The table lists this clonotype with a few counts. The genes are TRBV5-6 and TRBJ2-7; D remains ambiguous. The CDR3 is 14 amino acids. V lost 2 bases to trimming and J lost 7 bases, with 16 bases between them. The germline CDR1 and CDR2 sequences are SGHDT and YYEEEE. CDR3 sequence (DNA): TGTGCCAGCAGCTTTTTGCAAGGCGGAAATGAGCAGTACTTC. It translates to CASSFLQGGNEQYF.

A few counts support this clonotype. The chain joins TRBV7-2 to TRBJ1-2; perhaps TRBD1 as D (5 bases). V was pared by 5 bases and J by 7 bases, with 17 bases between. CDR3 size: 14 residues. The germline V gene has CDR1 SGHTA and CDR2 FQGNSA. As DNA, the CDR3 is TGTGCCAGCAGCCTATCTCAAGGGGCTGGTGGCTACACCTTC. As protein: CASSLSQGAGGYTF.

This clonotype was seen many times. V is TRBV28 and J is TRBJ2-1, with TRBD2 matching over 11 bases. The CDR3 loop spans 14 amino acids. CDR1 is MDHEN and CDR2 is SYDVKM in the germline V gene. After removal of 6 bases from V and 6 bases from J, the junction contained 4 bases not matched to a gene. CDR3 sequence (DNA): TGTGCCAGCAGATTACTAGCGGGGGTCAATGAGCAGTTCTTC. Encoded protein: CASRLLAGVNEQFF.

This clonotype was seen repeatedly, ten times or more. The V and J genes are TRBV20-1 and TRBJ1-1; a weak D match, TRBD1 (5 bases). This CDR3 spans 15 amino acids. Germline V gene data show CDR1 as DFQATT and CDR2 as SNEGSKA (reference sequence). V lost 4 bases, J lost 10 bases, and 25 bases lay in between. The CDR3 protein is CSANSPGRPGEGAFF. CDR3 sequence (DNA): TGCAGTGCTAATTCCCCAGGGCGTCCCGGAGAAGGAGCTTTCTTT.

This clonotype was detected many times. The V call is TRBV20-1, the J call TRBJ2-7, with D unresolved. The CDR3 is 13 amino acids. The V end was cut by 3 bases, the J end by 3 bases, with 12 bases between. Germline V gene sequence: CDR1 DFQATT, CDR2 SNEGSKA (reference sequence). CDR3 protein: CSASPPPLYEQYF. The CDR3 coding sequence is TGCAGTGCTAGCCCGCCACCCCTCTACGAGCAGTACTTC.

The sample holds a few counts of this clonotype. V is TRBV6-2 or TRBV6-3 and J is TRBJ2-1; D perhaps matches TRBD1 (5 bases). V was trimmed by 3 bases and J by 11 bases, leaving 8 bases between them. Germline V CDR1 and CDR2: MNHEY, SVGEGT. CDR3 size: 11 residues. The CDR3 here is CASSYVGQQFF. CDR3 DNA sequence: TGTGCCAGCAGTTATGTGGGGCAGCAGTTCTTC.

The chain uses TRBV6-5 and TRBJ2-3; D is unresolved. The length of the CDR3 is 11 residues. V lost 7 bases to trimming and J lost 7 bases, with 9 bases between them. The germline V gene has CDR1 MNHEY and CDR2 SVGAGI. CDR3 protein: CASTKGNTQYF. The CDR3, as DNA: TGTGCCAGCACGAAGGGAAATACGCAGTATTTT.

This clonotype was counted a few times. The genes are TRBV2 and TRBJ1-4, with D maybe TRBD1 (5 bases). CDR1 is SNHLY and CDR2 is FYNNEI in the germline V gene. Trimming left V 4 bases short and J 8 bases short, with 11 bases between. CDR3 length: 13 amino acids. CDR3 sequence: CASSAGVAEKLFF. The CDR3, as DNA: TGTGCCAGCAGTGCGGGGGTGGCCGAAAAACTGTTTTTT.

V usage is TRBV11-3 and J usage is TRBJ2-3, with TRBD2 matching 10 bases. Germline CDR1 reads SGHNT; CDR2 reads YENEEA. The CDR3 length is 18 residues. V gave up 5 bases and J gave up 5 bases; unmatched junction bases: 16. CDR3 in amino acids: CASSGKRGGLRMGDTQYF. The CDR3 bases are TGTGCCAGCAGCGGGAAGCGGGGGGGGCTGAGAATGGGAGATACGCAGTATTTT.